The 28 T cell receptor beta chains in this list originate from one sample, sequenced in a study of identical twins. TCRdb re-called the 5' RACE reads with MiXCR, one entry per CDR3 protein. The table lists approximately 700,000 distinct CDR3 sequences, over 5% of them singletons. The material sequenced was naive T cells sorted from blood. The receptor source for this set is a man aged 18 to 29 in good health.

The V call is TRBV7-2, the J call TRBJ2-1; 8 positions agree with TRBD2. The CDR3 runs 16 residues. Germline trimming cut 6 bases from V and 6 bases from J; bases unmatched to any gene: 13. The germline V gene encodes CDR1 SGHTA and CDR2 FQGNSA. CDR3 in DNA: TGTGCCAGCAGAACAATTAGCGGGATAAGAGCCAATGAGCAGTTCTTC. This encodes CASRTISGIRANEQFF.

There are a few counts of this clonotype. This sequence joins TRBV19 and TRBJ2-5; TRBD1 matches at 8 bases. V shed 6 bases and J 1 base; nucleotides not matched to a gene: 7. This CDR3 has 15 amino acids. Per germline, CDR1 LNHDA and CDR2 SQIVND (reference sequence). The CDR3 nucleotides are TGTGCCAGTAGCCGGGGGACAGGAACCCAAGAGACCCAGTACTTC. Its translation is CASSRGTGTQETQYF. The entire variable domain, with the rest obtained from reference TRBV19 and TRBJ2-5, is as follows: DGGITQSPKYLFRKEGQNVTLSCEQNLNHDAMYWYRQDPGQGLRLIYYSQIVNDFQKGDIAEGYSVSREKKESFPLTVTSAQKNPTAFYLCASSRGTGTQETQYFGPGTRLLVL.

This clonotype was observed many times. The rearrangement joins TRBV29-1 to TRBJ2-1, with unresolved D. The length of the CDR3 is 12 residues. The germline V gene has CDR1 SQVTM and CDR2 ANQGSEA. Trimming removed 2 bases from V and 6 bases from J, with 8 bases in between. The CDR3 loop is CSVELGVNEQFF. CDR3 nucleotide sequence: TGCAGCGTTGAATTAGGAGTCAATGAGCAGTTCTTC.

At least ten counts were recorded for this clonotype. The V and J genes are TRBV29-1 and TRBJ2-1, with TRBD2 as a possible D gene (6 bases). V lost 7 bases and J 0 bases, leaving 13 bases between the germline ends. Germline CDR1 reads SQVTM; CDR2 reads ANQGSEA. The CDR3 is made up of 14 amino acids. This CDR3 is CSGRDPGSYNEQFF. As DNA, the CDR3 is TGCAGCGGGCGGGACCCGGGCTCCTACAATGAGCAGTTCTTC.

CDR3 protein: CASSPPSLAGGEQFF. The CDR3 region has the DNA TGTGCCAGCTCACCACCTTCTCTAGCGGGAGGTGAGCAGTTCTTC. V usage is TRBV18 and J usage is TRBJ2-1, with 11 bases matching TRBD2. CDR3 length: 15 residues. Germline CDR1 and CDR2: KGHSH and LQKENI. The J segment lost 9 bases and the V segment lost 0 bases, leaving 4 bases of the junction unmatched. The complete variable domain, with remaining parts taken from reference TRBV18 and TRBJ2-1, reads NAGVMQNPRHLVRRRGQEARLRCSPMKGHSHVYWYRQLPEEGLKFMVYLQKENIIDESGMPKERFSAEFPKEGPSILRIQQVVRGDSAAYFCASSPPSLAGGEQFFGPGTRLTVL.

This clonotype turned up a few times. This chain links TRBV27 with TRBJ1-4; TRBD1 is a possible D gene (6 bases). This CDR3 has 14 amino acids. Germline V gives CDR1 MNHEY, CDR2 SMNVEV (reference sequence). V was cut by 6 bases and J by 8 bases, with 16 bases left in between. The CDR3 nucleotides are TGTGCCAGCAGCCTCATCGGGACACGGGAAAAACTGTTTTTT. It codes for CASSLIGTREKLFF.

This clonotype has a handful of counts. The chain links TRBV5-1 to TRBJ2-2; maybe TRBD1 (7 bases). The germline V gene encodes CDR1 SGHRS and CDR2 YFSETQ. With 0 bases removed from V and 5 bases from J, the gap between germline ends came to 14 bases. This CDR3 spans 16 amino acids. The CDR3 DNA reads TGCGCCAGCAGCTTGGACAGGGGAGGTCAAACCGGGGAGCTGTTTTTT. It encodes CASSLDRGGQTGELFF.

This clonotype appeared a few times. The rearrangement joins TRBV5-1 to TRBJ2-1, with 8 bases aligning to TRBD1. The CDR3 has 14 amino acids. J gave up 8 bases and V 5 bases, and 9 bases lay outside the gene matches. CDR1 is SGHRS and CDR2 is YFSETQ in the germline V gene. CDR3 coding DNA: TGCGCCAGCAGTTGGACAGGGTCGGTCGATGAGCAGTTCTTC. Translation gives CASSWTGSVDEQFF. The variable domain in full, with the rest retrieved from reference TRBV5-1 and TRBJ2-1, is KAGVTQTPRYLIKTRGQQVTLSCSPISGHRSVSWYQQTPGQGLQFLFEYFSETQRNKGNFPGRFSGRQFSNSRSEMNVSTLELGDSALYLCASSWTGSVDEQFFGPGTRLTVL.

This clonotype was seen repeatedly, ten times or more. The chain carries TRBV5-6 and TRBJ2-1; the D gene is possibly TRBD2 (6 bases). The V gene lost 4 bases and the J gene lost 2 bases, with 16 bases spanning the gap. The CDR3 consists of 16 residues. The germline V gene encodes CDR1 SGHDT and CDR2 YYEEEE. CDR3 sequence (DNA): TGTGCCAGCAGCACCCCACCTAGCGCCCCCTACAATGAGCAGTTCTTC. Amino acids: CASSTPPSAPYNEQFF.

The table lists this clonotype with a few counts. V is TRBV7-6 and J is TRBJ2-7; no firm D call. Germline CDR1 reads SGHVS; CDR2 reads FNYEAQ. This CDR3 has 13 residues. Trimming pared 5 bases from V and 7 bases from J, leaving 15 bases between. The CDR3 sequence: CASSPDQFGEQYF. CDR3 nucleotide sequence: TGTGCCAGCAGCCCGGACCAGTTTGGGGAGCAGTACTTC.

This chain joins TRBV5-1 and TRBJ1-3, with D uncertain. This CDR3 is built from 16 residues. V was trimmed by 2 bases and J by 4 bases, leaving 16 bases between them. CDR1 and CDR2 from the germline V gene are SGHRS and YFSETQ. The DNA for the CDR3 is TGCGCCAGCAGCTTAGAAGGCACCCCGGGGGGAAACACCATATATTTT. Translated, it gives CASSLEGTPGGNTIYF. Complete variable domain (other parts from reference TRBV5-1 and TRBJ1-3): KAGVTQTPRYLIKTRGQQVTLSCSPISGHRSVSWYQQTPGQGLQFLFEYFSETQRNKGNFPGRFSGRQFSNSRSEMNVSTLELGDSALYLCASSLEGTPGGNTIYFGEGSWLTVV.

V and J are TRBV29-1 and TRBJ2-5, with TRBD2 identical over 9 bases. With the DNA end fitting TRBJ2-1 better, the J assignment may be wrong. The CDR3 is 14 residues long. The germline V gene has CDR1 SQVTM and CDR2 ANQGSEA. CDR3 amino acids: CSVDKASGKETQFF. Here the CDR3 DNA reads TGCAGCGTTGATAAGGCTAGCGGGAAAGAGACCCAGTTCTTC.

This clonotype occurred many times. Sequence at one end of the junction differs from germline and may be a read error. The chain combines TRBV27 with TRBJ1-6, with D possibly being TRBD1 (6 bases). The CDR3 covers 16 residues. Germline V gene sequence: CDR1 MNHEY, CDR2 SMNVEV (reference sequence). CDR3 coding DNA: TGTGCCAGCAGTTTAGGGTCCGGCCAGGGGAGTTCATCCCTCCACTTT. Amino acids: CASSLGSGQGSSSLHF.

This clonotype was seen many times. The chain has TRBV20-1 and TRBJ2-1, with 7 bases aligning to TRBD1. Germline V gives CDR1 DFQATT, CDR2 SNEGSKA (reference sequence). CDR3 length: 16 amino acids. Trimming took 2 bases from V and 4 from J; bases not matched to a gene: 11. This chain's CDR3 is CSARPITGAAYNEQFF. In DNA form, the CDR3 reads TGCAGTGCTAGACCCATTACAGGGGCGGCATACAATGAGCAGTTCTTC.

This clonotype was seen at least ten times. V usage is TRBV11-2 and J usage is TRBJ2-7; D gene uncertain. V was pared by 3 bases and J by 0 bases, with 6 bases between. The CDR3 sequence is 13 residues long. The V gene's germline CDR1 is SGHAT and CDR2 FQNNGV. CDR3 nucleotide sequence: TGTGCCAGCAGCTTGGGCCACTCCTACGAGCAGTACGTC. Translated, it gives CASSLGHSYEQYV.

The chain links TRBV18 to TRBJ2-6, with D perhaps TRBD1 (5 bases). V lost 6 bases and J 2 bases, leaving 17 bases between the germline ends. The CDR3 spans 17 residues. Germline CDR1 reads KGHSH; CDR2 reads LQKENI. CDR3 nucleotides: TGTGCCAGCTCGTTCCAGGGAATGGTTGCTGGGGCCAACGTCCTGACTTTC. Translating it yields CASSFQGMVAGANVLTF.

Many counts were recorded for this clonotype. DNA of the CDR3: TGTGCCAGCAGTGAAGCAGGTTCCAATCAGCCCCAGCATTTT. Protein product: CASSEAGSNQPQHF. The chain recombines TRBV12-3 or TRBV12-4 with TRBJ1-5; D unresolved. The CDR3 loop spans 14 amino acids. V gave up 5 bases and J gave up 3 bases, with 11 bases separating them.

This clonotype has at least ten counts. The rearrangement links TRBV29-1 to TRBJ1-1; possibly TRBD1 for D (6 bases). This CDR3 region has 13 residues. Germline V gives CDR1 SQVTM, CDR2 ANQGSEA. V dropped 7 bases and J dropped 4 bases, with 16 bases sitting between them. For the CDR3, the DNA is TGCAGCGACACACAGGGCGGGCCCACTGAAGCTTTCTTT. This codes for CSDTQGGPTEAFF.

This chain connects TRBV6-2 or TRBV6-3 to TRBJ2-2; TRBD1 matches 7 bases. Germline trimming cut 0 bases from V and 0 bases from J; bases unmatched to any gene: 13. This CDR3 contains 20 residues. Germline values: CDR1 MNHEY, CDR2 SVGEGT. The CDR3 loop reads CASSYSGARDRHPNTGELFF. The CDR3 region has the DNA TGTGCCAGCAGTTACTCGGGGGCCCGGGACAGACACCCGAACACCGGGGAGCTGTTTTTT.

This clonotype has ten or more counts. The V and J genes are TRBV10-3 and TRBJ1-2; possibly TRBD1 for D (5 bases). Germline V lookup: CDR1 ENHRY, CDR2 SYGVKD. The CDR3 length is 11 residues. V lost 10 bases to trimming and J lost 4 bases, with 10 bases between them. The CDR3 sequence: CARNGGYGYTF. As DNA, the CDR3 is TGTGCCAGGAATGGGGGCTATGGCTACACCTTC.

This clonotype was seen many times. The chain combines TRBV9 with TRBJ2-1; TRBD2 agrees at 7 bases. After removal of 2 bases from V and 4 bases from J, the junction contained 6 bases not matched to a gene. The CDR3 is made up of 15 amino acids. Germline-derived CDR1 and CDR2 are SGDLS and YYNGEE. CDR3 sequence (DNA): TGTGCCAGCAGCGTTGGGGGGACTATGTACAATGAGCAGTTCTTC. Amino acids: CASSVGGTMYNEQFF.

V is TRBV24-1 and J is TRBJ2-3; possibly TRBD2 for D (5 bases). Trimming left V 0 bases short and J 6 bases short, with 12 bases between. The CDR3 is 15 amino acids. Looked up from germline, CDR1 is KGHDR and CDR2 is SFDVKD. The CDR3 nucleotides are TGTGCCACCAGTGATTTGTCGCTAGCTGGGGATACGCAGTATTTT. Amino acid sequence: CATSDLSLAGDTQYF.

There are many counts of this clonotype. The J gene is TRBJ2-2, the V gene TRBV12-3 or TRBV12-4; a possible D gene is TRBD2 (5 bases). The CDR3 has 17 amino acids. The V end was cut by 6 bases, the J end by 0 bases, with 17 bases between. The CDR3 DNA follows: TGTGCCAGCAGCCGTCTAGCCCAACTAGCGAACACCGGGGAGCTGTTTTTT. Its translation: CASSRLAQLANTGELFF.

The chain uses TRBV27 and TRBJ2-1; 9 bases align to TRBD2. The length of the CDR3 is 15 residues. Looked up from germline, CDR1 is MNHEY and CDR2 is SMNVEV (reference sequence). The ends lost 4 bases at V and 4 bases at J; junction bases unmatched: 5. CDR3 sequence (DNA): TGTGCCAGCAGTTATTCAGCGGGGGGATACAATGAGCAGTTCTTC. Its translation: CASSYSAGGYNEQFF.

In its sample, this clonotype was seen many times. This chain uses TRBV10-3 with TRBJ2-1; D is possibly TRBD1 (6 bases). Between the trimmed V and J ends, which lost 6 bases and 8 bases, there was a span of 11 bases. The CDR3 has 12 amino acids. Germline V gene data show CDR1 as ENHRY and CDR2 as SYGVKD. This chain's CDR3 is CAISSTGHEQFF. CDR3 sequence (DNA): TGTGCCATCAGCTCGACAGGTCATGAGCAGTTCTTC.

This clonotype has only a few counts. The chain joins TRBV28 to TRBJ2-7, with 10 bases lining up with TRBD1. Germline values: CDR1 MDHEN, CDR2 SYDVKM. With 5 bases clipped from V and 3 bases from J, the junction kept 7 bases outside the gene matches. The CDR3 sequence is 15 residues long. CDR3 sequence (DNA): TGTGCCAGCAGTCCCGGGGGGACAGGGGTCTACGAGCAGTACTTC. Protein: CASSPGGTGVYEQYF.

The gene calls are TRBV3-1 and TRBJ1-1, with D maybe TRBD1 (5 bases). Germline V gives CDR1 LGHDT, CDR2 YNNKEL (reference sequence). This CDR3 contains 13 residues. V was clipped by 2 bases and J by 10 bases, with 14 bases between them. The CDR3 loop reads CASSQPPRQRAFF. DNA for the CDR3: TGTGCCAGCAGCCAACCTCCACGACAGAGAGCTTTCTTT.

This clonotype occurred many times. The chain joins TRBV29-1 to TRBJ2-3; D possibly corresponds to TRBD1 (6 bases). Looked up from germline, CDR1 is SQVTM and CDR2 is ANQGSEA. Trimming pared 0 bases from V and 2 bases from J, leaving 9 bases between. The CDR3 covers 14 residues. CDR3 residues: CSVEERGITDTQYF. CDR3 DNA sequence: TGCAGCGTTGAAGAAAGGGGGATCACAGATACGCAGTATTTT.